These 12 T cell receptor beta chains originate from one sample sequenced in a study of cytomegalovirus exposure and HLA in healthy donors. The PCR used 60 Vbeta and 13 Jbeta primers. Using immunoSEQ multiplex PCR, the repertoire was profiled, and TCRdb retains in-frame clones only, with some absent. The repertoire table contains around 27,000 clones. Sequencing input: PBMCs. Receptors were obtained from a man in his thirties or forties in good health and CMV-seronegative.

This clone shows up as medium-sized by frequency. The chain is built from TRBV10-3 and TRBJ2-1; D is unclear. Germline loops: CDR1 ENHRY, CDR2 SYGVKD. CDR3 length equals 16 residues. Trimming cost V 4 bases and J 0 bases, with 13 bases left between them. CDR3 in DNA: TGTGCCATCAGTGTTGGTACCCCTATCTCCTACAATGAGCAGTTCTTC. Encoded protein: CAISVGTPISYNEQFF.

The chain couples TRBV30 to TRBJ2-7; TRBD2 matches at 7 bases. The CDR3 loop spans 14 amino acids. CDR1 and CDR2 (germline): GTSNPN, SVGIG (reference sequence). J was trimmed by 2 bases and V by 2 bases; bases with no gene match: 6. The CDR3 DNA follows: TGTGCCTGGAGTTGGGACTATCAAGCCTACGAGCAGTACTTC. This gives the protein CAWSWDYQAYEQYF.

The chain joins TRBV19 to TRBJ2-7, with D maybe TRBD1 (6 bases). V was pared by 6 bases and J by 2 bases, with 14 bases between. Per germline, CDR1 LNHDA and CDR2 SQIVND (reference sequence). The CDR3 loop spans 14 amino acids. CDR3 sequence reads: CASRRDTFTYEQYF. In DNA, the CDR3 is TGTGCCAGTAGACGGGACACTTTTACCTACGAGCAGTACTTC.

The chain carries TRBV10-3 and TRBJ2-1; 7 bases map to TRBD2. The CDR3 runs 13 residues. V lost 6 bases and J lost 8; bases outside the gene matches: 7. Germline V gene lookup returns CDR1 ENHRY and CDR2 SYGVKD. The CDR3 DNA follows: TGTGCCATCAGGGCGGGAGCGATCGATGAGCAGTTCTTC. Its protein product is CAIRAGAIDEQFF.

The gene calls are TRBV4-2 and TRBJ2-7; weak D call: TRBD2 (6 bases). V was cut by 1 base and J by 2 bases, with 15 bases left in between. CDR1 is LGHNA and CDR2 is YNFKEQ in the germline V gene. The CDR3 covers 16 residues. CDR3 DNA sequence: TGTGCCAGCAGCCAAGTTTCGCGGGAAGGGGCCTACGAGCAGTACTTC. Translated: CASSQVSREGAYEQYF.

The genes are TRBV2 and TRBJ2-3; the match to TRBD1 covers 7 bases. The V gene end was trimmed by 9 bases and the J gene end by 3 bases; junction bases not matched to a gene: 9. The germline gives CDR1 SNHLY, CDR2 FYNNEI. The CDR3 extends over 14 amino acids. The CDR3 protein is CASKDRVLTDTQYF. The CDR3 region has the DNA TGTGCCAGTAAAGACAGGGTTTTGACAGATACGCAGTATTTT.

This rearrangement joins TRBV5-8 to TRBJ2-5; D might be TRBD1 (6 bases). The CDR3 runs 15 residues. The V and J ends lost 3 bases and 4 bases respectively, with 16 bases between them. Per the germline V gene, CDR1 is SGHTS and CDR2 is YDEGEE. CDR3 loop: CASSSRGAWGETQYF. CDR3 DNA sequence: TGTGCCAGCAGCTCCAGGGGAGCGTGGGGAGAGACCCAGTACTTC.

The chain carries TRBV7-9 and TRBJ2-5; possibly TRBD1 for D (5 bases). The germline CDR1 and CDR2 sequences are SEHNR and FQNEAQ (reference sequence). V was clipped by 1 base and J by 4 bases, with 16 bases between them. CDR3 length equals 16 residues. The CDR3 nucleotides are TGTGCCAGCAGCTTAGTCTTAACAGGTATACGAGAGACCCAGTACTTC. This codes for CASSLVLTGIRETQYF.

The chain has TRBV5-1 and TRBJ1-3; 7 bases fit TRBD1. The CDR3 loop spans 16 amino acids. Germline lookup yields CDR1 SGHRS and CDR2 YFSETQ. Trimming removed 6 bases from V and 0 bases from J; junction bases left unmatched: 9. The CDR3 DNA reads TGCGCCAGCACAACTACAGGGGTCCGCTCTGGAAACACCATATATTTT. Translated: CASTTTGVRSGNTIYF.

This chain links TRBV5-1 with TRBJ2-5, with D unclear. V lost 4 bases and J 5 bases, leaving 9 bases between the germline ends. In germline, CDR1 is SGHRS, CDR2 YFSETQ. This CDR3 region has 12 residues. DNA of the CDR3: TGCGCCAGCAGCCCCGACTTGGAGACCCAGTACTTC. Translation gives CASSPDLETQYF.

The rearrangement uses TRBV5-5 and TRBJ2-1; 8 bases match TRBD2. Germline CDR1 is SGHKS and CDR2 is YYEKEE (reference sequence). The CDR3 covers 16 residues. The V segment lost 0 bases and the J segment 5 bases; nucleotides outside the gene matches: 7. The CDR3 loop reads CASSLAGAGGDNEQFF. CDR3 in DNA: TGTGCCAGCAGCTTGGCAGGGGCGGGGGGAGACAATGAGCAGTTCTTC.

The chain combines TRBV28 with TRBJ2-7; 8 nucleotides align to TRBD1. The ends lost 2 bases at V and 3 bases at J; junction bases unmatched: 3. Germline CDR1 is MDHEN and CDR2 is SYDVKM. The CDR3 extends over 14 amino acids. The chain's CDR3 is CASSLDRGGYEQYF. CDR3 nucleotides: TGTGCCAGCAGTTTAGACAGGGGCGGCTACGAGCAGTACTTC.